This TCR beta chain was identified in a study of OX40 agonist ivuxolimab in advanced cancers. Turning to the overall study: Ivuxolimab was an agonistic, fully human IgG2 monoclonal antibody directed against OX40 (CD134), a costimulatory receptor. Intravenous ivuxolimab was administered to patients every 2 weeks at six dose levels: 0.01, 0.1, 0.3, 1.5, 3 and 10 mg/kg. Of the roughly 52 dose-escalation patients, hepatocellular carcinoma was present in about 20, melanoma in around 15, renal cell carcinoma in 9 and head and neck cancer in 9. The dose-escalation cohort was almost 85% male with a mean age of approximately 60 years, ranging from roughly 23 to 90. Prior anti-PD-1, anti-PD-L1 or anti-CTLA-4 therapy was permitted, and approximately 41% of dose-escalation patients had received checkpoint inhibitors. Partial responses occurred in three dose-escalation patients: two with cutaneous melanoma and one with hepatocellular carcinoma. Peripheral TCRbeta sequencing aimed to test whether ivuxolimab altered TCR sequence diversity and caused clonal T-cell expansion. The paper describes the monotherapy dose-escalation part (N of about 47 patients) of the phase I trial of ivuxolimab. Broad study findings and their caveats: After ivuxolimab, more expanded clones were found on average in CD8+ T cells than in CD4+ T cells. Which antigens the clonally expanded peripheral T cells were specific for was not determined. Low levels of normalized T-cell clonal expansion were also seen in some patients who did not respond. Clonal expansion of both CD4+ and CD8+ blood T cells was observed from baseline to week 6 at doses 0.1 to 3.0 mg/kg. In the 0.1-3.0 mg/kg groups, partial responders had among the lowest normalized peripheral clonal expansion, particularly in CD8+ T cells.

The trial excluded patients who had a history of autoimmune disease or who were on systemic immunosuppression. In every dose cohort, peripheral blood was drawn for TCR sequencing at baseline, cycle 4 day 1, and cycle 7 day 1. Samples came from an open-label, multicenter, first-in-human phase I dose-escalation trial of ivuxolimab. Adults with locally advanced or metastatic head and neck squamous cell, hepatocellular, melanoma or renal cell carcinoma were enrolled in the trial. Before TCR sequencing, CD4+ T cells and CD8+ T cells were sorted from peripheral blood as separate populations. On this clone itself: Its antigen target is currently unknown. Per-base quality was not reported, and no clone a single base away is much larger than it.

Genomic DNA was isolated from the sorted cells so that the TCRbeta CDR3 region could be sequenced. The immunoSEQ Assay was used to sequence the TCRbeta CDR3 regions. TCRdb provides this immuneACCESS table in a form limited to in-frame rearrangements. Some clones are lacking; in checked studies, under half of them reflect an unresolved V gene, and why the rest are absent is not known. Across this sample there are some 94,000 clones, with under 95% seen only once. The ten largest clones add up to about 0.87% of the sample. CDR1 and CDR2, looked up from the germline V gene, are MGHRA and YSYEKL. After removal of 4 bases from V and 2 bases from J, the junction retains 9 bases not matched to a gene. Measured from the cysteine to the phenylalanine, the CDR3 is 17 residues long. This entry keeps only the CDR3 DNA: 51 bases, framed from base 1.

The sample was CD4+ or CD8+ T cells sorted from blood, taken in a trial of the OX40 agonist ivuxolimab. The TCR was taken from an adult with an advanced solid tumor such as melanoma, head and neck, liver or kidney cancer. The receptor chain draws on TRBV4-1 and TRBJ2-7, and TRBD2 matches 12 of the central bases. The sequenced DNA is TGCGCCAGCAGCCCGGGGCTAGCGGGAGGGAATCCCTACGAGCAGTACTTC. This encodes CASSPGLAGGNPYEQYF.